The 10 T cell receptor beta chains reported below all come from one sample, sequenced in a study of naive and memory T cell subsets. The SP2 primer and nested alpha and beta constant region primers amplified ligated cDNA in four rounds. TCRdb re-called the 5' RACE reads through MiXCR, storing one row per CDR3 protein. The sample lists 32,000 or so distinct CDR3 sequences; over 15% were seen once. The library had UMIs added by 3' ligation of an oligonucleotide to TCR cDNA. The receptors come from a female donor in good health.

This clonotype came up many times. The V call is TRBV5-1, the J call TRBJ2-5; D is perhaps TRBD2 (5 bases). Trimming removed 1 base at V and 0 bases at J, with 13 bases between. Germline V lookup: CDR1 SGHRS, CDR2 YFSETQ. The CDR3 has 16 residues. For the CDR3, the DNA is TGCGCCAGCAGCTTGACAGTGTCGGGGAACCAAGAGACCCAGTACTTC. It yields the protein CASSLTVSGNQETQYF.

The rearrangement joins TRBV5-1 to TRBJ1-2; D perhaps matches TRBD1 (6 bases). The CDR3 runs 15 residues. Deletions cut 0 bases from V and 2 bases from J, with 11 bases between. Germline V gene lookup returns CDR1 SGHRS and CDR2 YFSETQ. CDR3 nucleotide sequence: TGCGCCAGCAGCTTGGTCACAGGGAACAACTATGGCTACACCTTC. Residues: CASSLVTGNNYGYTF.

This clonotype was counted at least ten times. The rearrangement joins TRBV29-1 to TRBJ2-2, with D unclear. V shed 6 bases and J shed 6 bases, with 17 bases lying between them. The length of the CDR3 is 14 residues. Germline V lookup: CDR1 SQVTM, CDR2 ANQGSEA. DNA of the CDR3: TGCAGCGTAACCGGCCCCCAATCGGCCGGGGAGCTGTTTTTT. It is translated as CSVTGPQSAGELFF.

This rearrangement joins TRBV27 to TRBJ2-3, with D unresolved. The CDR3 contains 18 residues. Germline lookup yields CDR1 MNHEY and CDR2 SMNVEV (reference sequence). Trimming removed 5 bases at V and 2 bases at J, with 23 bases between. CDR3: CASSPPSLAVISTDTQYF. The DNA of the CDR3 is TGTGCCAGCAGTCCGCCTTCGTTGGCAGTAATATCCACAGATACGCAGTATTTT.

This clonotype occurred many times. This rearrangement joins TRBV6-5 to TRBJ2-1, with 10 positions matching TRBD2. The CDR3 length is 16 residues. Per the germline V gene, CDR1 is MNHEY and CDR2 is SVGAGI. J lost 7 bases, V lost 6 bases, and 12 bases had no gene match. CDR3 nucleotide sequence: TGTGCCAGCAGAACTAAGAGCGGGGGGGTGTGGAATGAGCAGTTCTTC. Amino acid sequence: CASRTKSGGVWNEQFF.

This clonotype was found many times. The rearrangement uses TRBV6-2 or TRBV6-3 and TRBJ2-5; D is perhaps TRBD1 (6 bases). CDR3 length: 15 residues. The germline V gene encodes CDR1 MNHEY and CDR2 SVGEGT. Trimming took off 0 bases at V and 5 bases at J, with 13 bases between the two ends. CDR3: CASSYSSTGSETQYF. DNA for the CDR3: TGTGCCAGCAGTTACTCGTCAACAGGGAGTGAGACCCAGTACTTC.

CDR3 sequence: CSARDSGGSTDTQYF. CDR3 DNA: TGCAGTGCTAGAGATAGCGGGGGTAGCACAGATACGCAGTATTTT. This chain links TRBV20-1 with TRBJ2-3; 9 nucleotides match TRBD2. Germline V gene lookup returns CDR1 DFQATT and CDR2 SNEGSKA (reference sequence). This CDR3 is 15 amino acids long. V was pared by 0 bases and J by 0 bases, with 1 base of the junction left unmatched.

This clonotype was counted between two and nine times. The chain employs TRBV29-1 and TRBJ1-1; 7 nucleotides align to TRBD1. The CDR3 runs 12 residues. The junction had 6 bases not matched to a gene; V was cut back by 7 bases and J by 4 bases. Germline V lookup: CDR1 SQVTM, CDR2 ANQGSEA. The CDR3 spells CSARDSPTEAFF. CDR3 sequence (DNA): TGCAGCGCAAGGGACAGCCCCACTGAAGCTTTCTTT.

The V and J genes are TRBV5-1 and TRBJ2-2, with D tentatively TRBD2 (5 bases). Trimming took off 3 bases at V and 2 bases at J, with 20 bases between the two ends. Germline V gene lookup returns CDR1 SGHRS and CDR2 YFSETQ. The CDR3 consists of 18 residues. The CDR3 loop is CASSYPRVQAGNTGELFF. DNA for the CDR3: TGCGCCAGCAGCTACCCCCGCGTCCAGGCGGGTAACACCGGGGAGCTGTTTTTT.

The chain has TRBV7-9 and TRBJ1-4; perhaps TRBD1 as D (6 bases). CDR1 is SEHNR, CDR2 FQNEAQ, per germline (reference sequence). V lost 4 bases and J 6 bases, leaving 12 bases between the germline ends. The CDR3 has 14 amino acids. The CDR3 region has the DNA TGTGCCAGCAGCTGGGGGGCGTCGGATGAAAAACTGTTTTTT. Protein sequence: CASSWGASDEKLFF.